The next 25 T cell receptor beta chains were all read from a single sample in a study of blood T cell repertoires in COVID-19. The repertoire was sequenced with immunoSEQ multiplex PCR; TCRdb's copy has only in-frame clones and lacks some. The profile shows about 130,000 clones, approximately 90% of them singletons. Sequenced: peripheral blood. The receptors come from a man aged 50-59 years with acute or convalescent COVID-19.

The chain links TRBV5-1 to TRBJ1-3; D remains unclear. Germline V lookup: CDR1 SGHRS, CDR2 YFSETQ. V dropped 6 bases and J dropped 0 bases, with 10 bases sitting between them. There are 14 residues in the CDR3. CDR3 nucleotides: TGCGCCAGCAAGAGCTCCGACTCTGGAAACACCATATATTTT. Translating it yields CASKSSDSGNTIYF.

V usage is TRBV7-6 and J usage is TRBJ2-1; 12 nucleotides align to TRBD1. Germline assignment: CDR1 SGHVS and CDR2 FNYEAQ. The CDR3 contains 17 residues. V lost 5 bases and J lost 8; bases outside the gene matches: 13. DNA of the CDR3: TGTGCCAGCAGCCCCCGGGACAGGGGGCGTTTGATTTATGAGCAGTTCTTC. Translated: CASSPRDRGRLIYEQFF. Filled out from reference TRBV7-6 and TRBJ2-1, the complete variable domain reads GAGVSQSPRYKVTKRGQDVALRCDPISGHVSLYWYRQALGQGPEFLTYFNYEAQQDKSGLPNDRFSAERPEGSISTLTIQRTEQRDSAMYRCASSPRDRGRLIYEQFFGPGTRLTVL.

The genes are TRBV10-3 and TRBJ1-2, with a tentative D call TRBD1 (6 bases). V lost 11 bases, J lost 7 bases, and 20 bases lay in between. The CDR3 is made up of 13 amino acids. The germline gives CDR1 ENHRY, CDR2 SYGVKD. In DNA, the CDR3 is TGTGCCTCAGCTGAGGCAGGGGCCCCTGGCTACACCTTC. Amino acid sequence: CASAEAGAPGYTF.

The rearrangement joins TRBV9 to TRBJ2-1; 11 positions agree with TRBD1. The length of the CDR3 is 14 residues. CDR1 and CDR2 from the germline V gene are SGDLS and YYNGEE. The trim removed 4 bases at V and 7 bases at J, leaving 4 bases unmatched. This chain's CDR3 is CASSPGQGANEQFF. The CDR3 coding sequence is TGTGCCAGCAGCCCAGGACAGGGGGCTAATGAGCAGTTCTTC.

This clone was detected once. The chain recombines TRBV6-7 with TRBJ2-7, with a weak D call TRBD2 (5 bases). TRBV6-7 is recorded as an ORF, its role being uncertain. Deletions cut 7 bases from V and 2 bases from J, with 18 bases between. The CDR3 runs to 15 residues. The CDR3 nucleotides are TGTGCCAGCACTCCACGGGGTAAGCGGCCCTACGAGCAGTACTTC. This gives the protein CASTPRGKRPYEQYF.

The V and J genes are TRBV6-1 and TRBJ1-1, with D tentatively TRBD1 (6 bases). This CDR3 has 13 residues. V dropped 0 bases and J dropped 10 bases, with 12 bases sitting between them. Germline assignment: CDR1 MNHNS and CDR2 SASEGT. Here the CDR3 reads CASSEASDRLAFF. The CDR3 DNA is TGTGCCAGCAGTGAAGCTTCTGACAGGCTAGCTTTCTTT.

The genes are TRBV5-6 and TRBJ2-6; the match to TRBD1 covers 9 bases. V trimming: 4 bases; J trimming: 4 bases; junction bases outside the gene matches: 9. Germline V gene lookup returns CDR1 SGHDT and CDR2 YYEEEE. CDR3 length equals 17 residues. The CDR3 protein is CASSPGTGLTGANVLTF. The CDR3, as DNA: TGTGCCAGCAGCCCGGGGACAGGGCTTACCGGGGCCAACGTCCTGACTTTC. The variable domain in full, completed from reference TRBV5-6 and TRBJ2-6, reads DAGVTQSPTHLIKTRGQQVTLRCSPKSGHDTVSWYQQALGQGPQFIFQYYEEEERQRGNFPDRFSGHQFPNYSSELNVNALLLGDSALYLCASSPGTGLTGANVLTFGAGSRLTVL.

The V gene is TRBV7-2, the J gene TRBJ1-2; possibly TRBD1 for D (6 bases). Germline CDR1 reads SGHTA; CDR2 reads FQGNSA. Trimming left V 6 bases short and J 4 bases short, with 18 bases between. The CDR3 runs to 15 residues. CDR3 protein: CASSWGGHDSYGYTF. In DNA, the CDR3 is TGTGCCAGCAGTTGGGGGGGCCATGATTCCTATGGCTACACCTTC.

The chain joins TRBV5-1 to TRBJ2-1, with 9 bases lining up with TRBD1. Germline lookup yields CDR1 SGHRS and CDR2 YFSETQ. This CDR3 spans 15 amino acids. J was trimmed by 2 bases and V by 4 bases; bases with no gene match: 4. For the CDR3, the DNA is TGCGCCAGCAGCGAGGGACAGGGAGCCTACAATGAGCAGTTCTTC. It yields the protein CASSEGQGAYNEQFF.

This clone appeared once. This chain joins TRBV19 and TRBJ1-5, with TRBD1 matching 7 bases. The germline V gene has CDR1 LNHDA and CDR2 SQIVND (reference sequence). V trimming: 7 bases; J trimming: 5 bases; junction bases outside the gene matches: 5. The CDR3 spans 13 residues. The CDR3 sequence is CASIDREDQPQHF. The CDR3 nucleotides read TGTGCCAGTATAGACAGGGAAGATCAGCCCCAGCATTTT.

V and J are TRBV4-2 and TRBJ2-3; 9 nucleotides match TRBD2. Germline-derived CDR1 and CDR2 are LGHNA and YNFKEQ. Trimming took 1 base from V and 3 from J; bases not matched to a gene: 2. This CDR3 contains 15 residues. The CDR3 spells CASSQVTSGTDTQYF. CDR3 nucleotide sequence: TGTGCCAGCAGCCAAGTTACTAGCGGGACAGATACGCAGTATTTT.

This chain uses TRBV5-1 with TRBJ1-6; 8 nucleotides agree with TRBD1. Germline V lookup: CDR1 SGHRS, CDR2 YFSETQ. The CDR3 consists of 16 residues. V was pared by 0 bases and J by 7 bases, with 6 bases of the junction left unmatched. The CDR3 sequence: CASSLDYGQGNSPLHF. CDR3 sequence (DNA): TGCGCCAGCAGCTTGGACTATGGACAGGGCAATTCACCCCTCCACTTT.

The chain recombines TRBV2 with TRBJ1-6; D unclear. Germline V gives CDR1 SNHLY, CDR2 FYNNEI. Trimming stripped 5 bases from V and 7 bases from J, with 12 bases between. This CDR3 has 14 amino acids. CDR3 bases: TGTGCCAGCAGTCGGGAGGGATTCAATTCACCCCTCCACTTT. Encoded protein: CASSREGFNSPLHF. The full variable domain, completed using reference TRBV2 and TRBJ1-6, is EPEVTQTPSHQVTQMGQEVILRCVPISNHLYFYWYRQILGQKVEFLVSFYNNEISEKSEIFDDQFSVERPDGSNFTLKIRSTKLEDSAMYFCASSREGFNSPLHFGNGTRLTVT.

The J gene is TRBJ1-4, the V gene TRBV28; 9 bases agree with TRBD1. The junction had 7 bases not matched to a gene; V was cut back by 4 bases and J by 7 bases. This CDR3 is built from 15 residues. Germline CDR1 reads MDHEN; CDR2 reads SYDVKM. CDR3 amino acids: CASSSTGTGIEKLFF. The CDR3 DNA reads TGTGCCAGCAGTTCCACCGGGACAGGGATTGAAAAACTGTTTTTT.

As DNA, the CDR3 is TGTGCCAGCAGCTGGAGGGTCGTCGGACAGGGGACTAACTATGGCTACACCTTC. Translating it yields CASSWRVVGQGTNYGYTF. The rearrangement links TRBV5-5 to TRBJ1-2; TRBD1 matches 9 bases. There are 18 residues in the CDR3. The junction had 12 bases not matched to a gene; V was cut back by 3 bases and J by 0 bases. The germline V gene has CDR1 SGHKS and CDR2 YYEKEE (reference sequence). Full variable domain (remainder filled in from reference TRBV5-5 and TRBJ1-2): DAGVTQSPTHLIKTRGQQVTLRCSPISGHKSVSWYQQVLGQGPQFIFQYYEKEERGRGNFPDRFSARQFPNYSSELNVNALLLGDSALYLCASSWRVVGQGTNYGYTFGSGTRLTVV.

This clone was seen a single time. One end of the junction does not line up with germline, which may come from a read error. The chain recombines TRBV19 with TRBJ1-2; 10 bases map to TRBD1. This CDR3 spans 15 amino acids. Germline V gene data show CDR1 as LNHDA and CDR2 as SQIVND (reference sequence). CDR3 in amino acids: CASSLDRGRVRGYTF. DNA for the CDR3: TGTGCCAGTAGTCTAGACAGGGGGCGTGTTCGGGGCTACACCTTC.

This clone was seen a single time. The J gene is TRBJ2-7, the V gene TRBV4-2; a weak D match, TRBD2 (6 bases). The CDR3 contains 18 residues. The germline V and J ends were trimmed by 0 bases and 0 bases, with 18 bases remaining between them. Germline CDR1 is LGHNA and CDR2 is YNFKEQ. CDR3 in DNA: TGTGCCAGCAGCCAAGAAATTGGCTGGCGGGGTTACTCCTACGAGCAGTACTTC. The encoded protein is CASSQEIGWRGYSYEQYF.

This clone appeared a few times. J is TRBJ1-2 and V is TRBV18, with D perhaps TRBD1 (5 bases). V lost 3 bases, J lost 1 base, and 9 bases lay in between. The CDR3 contains 14 residues. Germline V gene sequence: CDR1 KGHSH, CDR2 LQKENI. CDR3 in amino acids: CASSPTTDNYGYTF. In DNA form, the CDR3 reads TGTGCCAGCTCACCTACGACAGATAACTATGGCTACACCTTC.

J is TRBJ1-1 and V is TRBV7-9; tentative D call: TRBD1 (6 bases). The CDR3 runs 14 residues. The germline V gene has CDR1 SEHNR and CDR2 FQNEAQ (reference sequence). With 1 base removed from V and 5 bases from J, the gap between germline ends came to 11 bases. DNA of the CDR3: TGTGCCAGCAGCTTAGGATCAGGGGAGACTGAAGCTTTCTTT. Protein sequence: CASSLGSGETEAFF. Looking up the rest from reference TRBV7-9 and TRBJ1-1 gives the full variable domain: DTGVSQNPRHKITKRGQNVTFRCDPISEHNRLYWYRQTLGQGPEFLTYFQNEAQLEKSRLLSDRFSAERPKGSFSTLEIQRTEQGDSAMYLCASSLGSGETEAFFGQGTRLTVV.

The V and J genes are TRBV29-1 and TRBJ2-1, with TRBD2 matching over 14 bases. The trim removed 4 bases at V and 6 bases at J, leaving 2 bases unmatched. CDR3 length equals 14 residues. CDR1 and CDR2 (germline): SQVTM, ANQGSEA. The CDR3: CSVVGLAGVNEQFF. In nucleotides, the CDR3 is TGCAGCGTTGTGGGACTAGCGGGGGTCAATGAGCAGTTCTTC.

The chain recombines TRBV10-3 with TRBJ1-2; D is possibly TRBD1 (6 bases). The CDR3 totals 16 residues. With 0 bases removed from V and 2 bases from J, the gap between germline ends came to 13 bases. Germline CDR1 ENHRY, CDR2 SYGVKD. CDR3 DNA sequence: TGTGCCATCAGTGAGTCCACCTCTACAGGGAACTATGGCTACACCTTC. Protein: CAISESTSTGNYGYTF.

The V and J genes are TRBV20-1 and TRBJ2-2, with D perhaps TRBD2 (6 bases). The CDR3 is 16 amino acids. Germline V gene sequence: CDR1 DFQATT, CDR2 SNEGSKA (reference sequence). Trimming took off 3 bases at V and 0 bases at J, with 14 bases between the two ends. In nucleotides, the CDR3 is TGCAGTGCTAGTCTCTTAGGAGGGACGAACACCGGGGAGCTGTTTTTT. This sequence encodes CSASLLGGTNTGELFF.

The chain uses TRBV7-9 and TRBJ1-1, with D tentatively TRBD1 (5 bases). Trimming left V 5 bases short and J 1 base short, with 11 bases between. Per germline, CDR1 SEHNR and CDR2 FQNEAQ (reference sequence). CDR3 length equals 14 residues. The CDR3 loop is CASSLQAGNTEAFF. The CDR3 DNA sequence: TGTGCCAGCAGCCTACAGGCTGGGAACACTGAAGCTTTCTTT.

V gene TRBV7-6 combines with J gene TRBJ2-1; 8 nucleotides align to TRBD2. Germline CDR1 is SGHVS and CDR2 is FNYEAQ. The V gene end was trimmed by 5 bases and the J gene end by 4 bases; junction bases not matched to a gene: 10. The CDR3 totals 16 residues. The chain's CDR3 is CASSPGGIAGYNEQFF. In DNA form, the CDR3 reads TGTGCCAGCAGCCCCGGAGGTATAGCGGGATACAATGAGCAGTTCTTC.

This chain uses TRBV19 with TRBJ2-1; no firm D call. Trimming left V 5 bases short and J 0 bases short, with 11 bases between. Per germline, CDR1 LNHDA and CDR2 SQIVND (reference sequence). CDR3 length equals 15 residues. The chain's CDR3 is CASSSSMASYNEQFF. The CDR3 bases are TGTGCCAGTAGTTCCTCAATGGCCTCCTACAATGAGCAGTTCTTC.